The clone carrying this T cell receptor beta chain was counted a few times. This CDR3 is 18 amino acids long. CDR1 is ENHRY and CDR2 is SYGVKD in the germline V gene. The V and J ends lost 2 bases and 1 base respectively, with 18 bases between them. This sample is drawn from a study of identical twins. TCRdb independently ran MiXCR on the 5' RACE reads; one entry per CDR3 protein. The table records nearly 650,000 distinct CDR3 sequences, roughly 6.6% of them present only once. These data were also filed under a second study, of yellow fever vaccine responses in identical twins.

The sequenced sample was PBMCs. This clonotype was sampled from a young woman in good health. The chain is built from TRBV10-3 and TRBJ1-3, with unresolved D. CDR3 protein: CAISEEYGISSSGNTIYF. The CDR3 region has the DNA TGTGCCATCAGTGAGGAGTATGGGATTAGCTCTTCTGGAAACACCATATATTTT.